The 17 T cell receptor beta chains below all came from one sample that was sequenced in a study of T cells in Graves' hyperthyroidism and ophthalmopathy (dated by TCRdb to the late 2010s). Library preparation used multiplex PCR. The instrument given in TCRdb is Illumina HiSeq 2000. The TCR beta CDR3 regions were amplified from RNA transcripts. A first-round RT-PCR of the TCR CDR3 used the HTBI primer set with the Qiagen OneStep RT-PCR kit. The public reads were reanalyzed by TCRdb: fastp trimming at Q25, MiXCR alignment, in-frame beta chains only. Rows are combined by CDR3 protein, so each entry shows the most common genes and DNA. The table for this sample lists more than 500,000 distinct CDR3 sequences; roughly 15% of them were counted only once. Jointly, the top ten make up roughly 29% of the sample. The sample was blood. The receptor set was obtained from a woman between 25 and 40 years old with Graves' ophthalmopathy.

This clonotype was observed many times. The chain employs TRBV5-1 and TRBJ1-4; D remains unclear. Germline CDR1 SGHRS, CDR2 YFSETQ. There are 14 residues in the CDR3. V dropped 5 bases and J dropped 3 bases, with 11 bases sitting between them. In DNA, the CDR3 is TGCGCCAGCAGGGACGATCCGGCTAATGAAAAACTGTTTTTT. Amino acid sequence: CASRDDPANEKLFF.

The chain uses TRBV6-1 and TRBJ1-1; D perhaps matches TRBD1 (5 bases). The V gene lost 1 base and the J gene lost 10 bases, with 13 bases spanning the gap. CDR1 is MNHNS, CDR2 SASEGT, per germline. The CDR3 spans 13 residues. CDR3 DNA: TGTGCCAGCAGTGAAGAGTTTGTCGGGGGAGCTTTCTTT. This sequence encodes CASSEEFVGGAFF.

The chain combines TRBV20-1 with TRBJ2-5, with TRBD2 matching 13 bases. V lost 6 bases and J lost 1; bases outside the gene matches: 11. This CDR3 contains 17 residues. Germline V gene data show CDR1 as DFQATT and CDR2 as SNEGSKA (reference sequence). The DNA for the CDR3 is TGCAGTGCGGACGGGACTAGCGGGATCTTATCCCAAGAGACCCAGTACTTC. Encoded protein: CSADGTSGILSQETQYF.

This clonotype has only a few counts. The chain uses TRBV2 and TRBJ2-4, with D perhaps TRBD1 (6 bases). The length of the CDR3 is 14 residues. The V gene lost 7 bases and the J gene lost 9 bases, with 19 bases spanning the gap. The germline V gene has CDR1 SNHLY and CDR2 FYNNEI. The DNA of the CDR3 is TGTGCCAGCAACTTTCAGGGGATGCTGGGCATTCAGTACTTC. Translated, it gives CASNFQGMLGIQYF.

This rearrangement joins TRBV7-6 to TRBJ2-7, with 7 bases fitting TRBD2. Germline assignment: CDR1 SGHVS and CDR2 FNYEAQ. V dropped 4 bases and J dropped 3; count of bases not matched to a gene: 21. There are 19 residues in the CDR3. The CDR3 DNA sequence: TGTGCCAGCAGCTCCATCGAATCGGGGGGATCAGGCAGAATCTACGAGCAGTACTTC. Protein: CASSSIESGGSGRIYEQYF. The full variable domain, rest sourced from reference TRBV7-6 and TRBJ2-7, is GAGVSQSPRYKVTKRGQDVALRCDPISGHVSLYWYRQALGQGPEFLTYFNYEAQQDKSGLPNDRFSAERPEGSISTLTIQRTEQRDSAMYRCASSSIESGGSGRIYEQYFGPGTRLTVT.

The chain is built from TRBV7-9 and TRBJ1-3; D is undetermined. The germline gives CDR1 SEHNR, CDR2 FQNEAQ (reference sequence). The CDR3 extends over 17 amino acids. V was shortened by 3 bases and J by 0 bases, with 15 bases between the two germline ends. DNA of the CDR3: TGTGCCAGCAGCTTCGAGACCCCACTTAGCTCTGGAAACACCATATATTTT. Translated, it gives CASSFETPLSSGNTIYF.

This clonotype was detected only a few times. The rearrangement uses TRBV6-1 and TRBJ2-3, with D perhaps matching TRBD2 (6 bases). This CDR3 has 14 amino acids. Germline V gene lookup returns CDR1 MNHNS and CDR2 SASEGT. Trimming took off 7 bases at V and 6 bases at J, with 17 bases between the two ends. In DNA, the CDR3 is TGTGCCAGCACGAGAAGGGACTTTTTGGATACGCAGTATTTT. Translated, it gives CASTRRDFLDTQYF.

This clonotype appeared many times. The chain recombines TRBV30 with TRBJ2-3; TRBD1 matches 7 bases. V lost 0 bases, J lost 4 bases, and 13 bases stayed unmatched. Germline-derived CDR1 and CDR2 are GTSNPN and SVGIG (reference sequence). CDR3 length: 17 amino acids. CDR3: CAWSVKGAFVKPDTQYF. CDR3 DNA sequence: TGTGCCTGGAGTGTAAAGGGGGCATTTGTCAAGCCAGATACGCAGTATTTT.

This clonotype was recorded at least ten times. The V and J genes are TRBV20-1 and TRBJ2-1; 12 nucleotides match TRBD2. The CDR3 runs to 14 residues. Per the germline V gene, CDR1 is DFQATT and CDR2 is SNEGSKA (reference sequence). J lost 8 bases, V lost 1 base, and 3 bases had no gene match. The CDR3 bases are TGCAGTGCTAGAGGGACTAGCGGGAACGATGAGCAGTTCTTC. Its protein product is CSARGTSGNDEQFF.

To note about this clonotype: A much larger clone lies one base from this, so it may be a read error. This chain links TRBV28 with TRBJ2-1; no firm D call. This CDR3 has 14 amino acids. Germline values: CDR1 MDHEN, CDR2 SYDVKM. CDR3 DNA: TGTGCCGGCAGGTTCCTTAGCTCCTACAATGAGCAGTTCTTC. Translation gives CAGRFLSSYNEQFF.

This clonotype was observed at least ten times. The rearrangement links TRBV20-1 to TRBJ1-3; 7 nucleotides line up with TRBD1. This CDR3 is built from 14 residues. Germline V CDR1 and CDR2: DFQATT, SNEGSKA (reference sequence). J was trimmed by 0 bases and V by 5 bases; bases with no gene match: 4. CDR3: CSALDRDSGNTIYF. The CDR3 DNA sequence: TGCAGTGCTTTAGACAGGGACTCTGGAAACACCATATATTTT.

This clonotype was seen a handful of times. The gene calls are TRBV6-5 and TRBJ2-3; either TRBD1 or TRBD2 may supply D (5 bases each). V lost 0 bases and J 7 bases, leaving 11 bases between the germline ends. This CDR3 has 14 amino acids. The germline V gene has CDR1 MNHEY and CDR2 SVGAGI. CDR3 in amino acids: CASSYSGTEHTQYF. CDR3 DNA sequence: TGTGCCAGCAGTTACTCGGGGACGGAACATACGCAGTATTTT.

In the case of this clonotype: Here the CDR3 omits its conserved ending phenylalanine or tryptophan, so a read error is the likely source. The CDR3 DNA reads as TGTGCCTGGAGTGTAAATGGACCCGGCTACACCCTC. The encoded protein is CAWSVNGPGYTL. The chain recombines TRBV30 with TRBJ1-2, with D unresolved. Trimming took 0 bases from V and 8 from J, leaving 10 bases between them. Germline CDR1 GTSNPN, CDR2 SVGIG (reference sequence). The CDR3 length is 12 residues.

This clonotype was picked up many times. The chain joins TRBV20-1 to TRBJ1-4; no reliable D call. CDR1 DFQATT and CDR2 SNEGSKA come from the germline V gene (reference sequence). Trimming took off 0 bases at V and 7 bases at J, with 6 bases between the two ends. The CDR3 extends over 12 amino acids. The CDR3 loop is CSARDKGEKLFF. CDR3 coding DNA: TGCAGTGCTAGAGATAAAGGTGAAAAACTGTTTTTT.

This clonotype was observed many times. The CDR3 DNA reads TGCGCCAGCAGCCAATCAGTAGACAGCGAGCAGTACTTC. Amino acids: CASSQSVDSEQYF. This chain links TRBV4-3 with TRBJ2-7; a weak D match, TRBD1 (5 bases). Trimming removed 2 bases at V and 6 bases at J, with 11 bases between. This CDR3 is 13 amino acids long. Germline CDR1 LGHNA, CDR2 YSLEER.

Many counts were recorded for this clonotype. The V gene is TRBV3-1, the J gene TRBJ2-4, with TRBD2 identical over 10 bases. CDR1 and CDR2 from the germline V gene are LGHDT and YNNKEL (reference sequence). This CDR3 has 14 residues. J lost 6 bases, V lost 4 bases, and 3 bases had no gene match. CDR3 nucleotides: TGTGCCAGCAGCCCTCGACTAGCGGGAAACATTCAGTACTTC. Protein sequence: CASSPRLAGNIQYF.

This clonotype appeared many times. The genes are TRBV3-1 and TRBJ2-5; 7 nucleotides agree with TRBD1. CDR1 and CDR2 (germline): LGHDT, YNNKEL (reference sequence). The CDR3 covers 14 residues. V trimming: 4 bases; J trimming: 1 base; junction bases outside the gene matches: 3. CDR3 coding DNA: TGTGCCAGCAGCCGGACAGGACCCCAAGAGACCCAGTACTTC. Its protein is CASSRTGPQETQYF.